The subject of this entry is one TCR beta chain. Its matching antigen is unknown. This sample stems from a study of CD4+ T cells in melanoma. Overall study findings and caveats: Reportedly, melanoma neoantigen-specific CD4+ T cells showed varied differentiation states. A reported correlation linked neoantigen-specific CD4+ T cells to CD8+, macrophage and B cell function.

This CDR3 is built from 12 residues. The V end was cut by 6 bases, the J end by 5 bases, with 11 bases between. In germline, CDR1 is SQVTM, CDR2 ANQGSEA. Using immunoSEQ multiplex PCR, the repertoire was profiled, and TCRdb retains in-frame clones only, with some absent. The profile shows nearly 50,000 clones, roughly 89% of them singletons. The J gene is TRBJ1-5, the V gene TRBV29-1, with D tentatively TRBD1 (6 bases). This receptor was obtained from a human donor with melanoma. The specimen was peripheral blood. Here the CDR3 reads CSVKQGDQPQHF. DNA for the CDR3: TGCAGCGTCAAACAGGGAGATCAGCCCCAGCATTTT.